This T cell receptor beta chain was captured by sequencing in a study of CD8 T cells in Susac syndrome. Study context: Patients with Susac syndrome had blood drawn and were at that point therapy-naive, on corticosteroids, or on intravenous immunoglobulin alone.

Trimming cost V 0 bases and J 1 base, with 4 bases left between them. In germline, CDR1 is MNHEY, CDR2 SVGEGT. The CDR3 has 13 amino acids. With regard to this clonotype: The antigen is unknown.

Findings and caveats of the study: Expansion of Susac CD8+ clones peaked in TEMRA cells and in active patients.

RNA was extracted with the RNeasy kit, and a quantity of about 0.45 to 1 ug was reverse transcribed using random hexamers. A multiplex approach, immunoSEQ multiplex PCR, amplified TCR beta CDR3 across 54 Vbeta and 13 Jbeta. Each CDR3 protein is one row after TCRdb ran MiXCR on the immunoSEQ multiplex PCR reads. The sample shows roughly 80,000 distinct CDR3 sequences, roughly 95% of them seen only once. The source material was CD8+ T cells from PBMCs. V usage is TRBV6-2 or TRBV6-3 and J usage is TRBJ2-7; D not certain. The TCR originated in a human donor with Susac syndrome. This CDR3 is CASSYSSSYEQYF. DNA for the CDR3: TGTGCCAGCAGTTACTCCTCTTCCTACGAGCAGTACTTC.